This T cell receptor (beta chain) is from a study of patients and donors after allogeneic stem cell transplantation. This clonotype was picked up a small number of times. TCRdb reprocessed the RT-PCR reads with MiXCR, giving one entry per CDR3 protein. This table holds roughly 940,000 distinct CDR3 sequences, roughly 17% found once. With 2 bases clipped from V and 5 bases from J, the junction kept 8 bases outside the gene matches. This CDR3 region has 17 residues. CDR1 is ENHRY, CDR2 SYGVKD, per germline. This clonotype originated in a human donor who was either an allogeneic HSCT recipient or a stem cell or donor lymphocyte infusion donor (not recorded which). It is not recorded whose cells these are; they may come from a transplant donor. The chain joins TRBV10-3 to TRBJ2-5; 13 bases match TRBD2. The sequencing input was blood, either unsorted or a sorted T cell fraction (not recorded which). CDR3 region: CAISEQGLAGVGETQYF. CDR3 DNA: TGTGCCATCAGTGAGCAAGGACTAGCGGGAGTGGGGGAGACCCAGTACTTC.